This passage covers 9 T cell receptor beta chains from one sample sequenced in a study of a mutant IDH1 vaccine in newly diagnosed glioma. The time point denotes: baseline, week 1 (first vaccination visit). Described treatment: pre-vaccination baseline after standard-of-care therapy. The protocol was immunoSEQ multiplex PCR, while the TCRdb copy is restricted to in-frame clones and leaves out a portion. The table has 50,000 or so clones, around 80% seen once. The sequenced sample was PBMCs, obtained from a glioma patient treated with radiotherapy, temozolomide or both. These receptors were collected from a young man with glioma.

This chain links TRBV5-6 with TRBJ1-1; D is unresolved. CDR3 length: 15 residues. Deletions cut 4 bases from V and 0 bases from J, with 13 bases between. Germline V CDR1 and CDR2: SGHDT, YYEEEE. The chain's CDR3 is CASSLLNRMNTEAFF. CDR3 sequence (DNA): TGTGCCAGCAGCCTACTGAATCGCATGAACACTGAAGCTTTCTTT.

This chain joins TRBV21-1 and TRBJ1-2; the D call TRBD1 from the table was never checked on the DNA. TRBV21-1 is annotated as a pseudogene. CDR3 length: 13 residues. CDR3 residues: CASSQGYIDGYTF. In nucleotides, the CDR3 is TGTGCCAGCAGCCAGGGATATATCGATGGCTACACCTTC.

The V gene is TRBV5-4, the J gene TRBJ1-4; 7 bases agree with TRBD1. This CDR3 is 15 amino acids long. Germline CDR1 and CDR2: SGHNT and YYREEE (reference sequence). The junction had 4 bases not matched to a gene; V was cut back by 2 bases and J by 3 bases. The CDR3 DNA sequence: TGTGCCAGCAGCTTAAGGACAGGCTCTAATGAAAAACTGTTTTTT. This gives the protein CASSLRTGSNEKLFF.

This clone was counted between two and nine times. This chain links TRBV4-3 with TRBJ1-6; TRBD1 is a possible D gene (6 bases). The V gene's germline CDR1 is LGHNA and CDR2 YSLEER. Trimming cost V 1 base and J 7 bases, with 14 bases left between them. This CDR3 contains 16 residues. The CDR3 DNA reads TGCGCCAGCAGCCAAGCGGCCGGGCAGGGGAATTCACCCCTCCACTTT. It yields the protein CASSQAAGQGNSPLHF.

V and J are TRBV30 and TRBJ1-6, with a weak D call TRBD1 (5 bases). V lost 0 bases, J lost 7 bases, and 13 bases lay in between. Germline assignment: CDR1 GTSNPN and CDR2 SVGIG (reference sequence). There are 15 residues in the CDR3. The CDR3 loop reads CAWSVVGALNSPLHF. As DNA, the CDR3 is TGTGCCTGGAGTGTCGTCGGGGCACTAAATTCACCCCTCCACTTT.

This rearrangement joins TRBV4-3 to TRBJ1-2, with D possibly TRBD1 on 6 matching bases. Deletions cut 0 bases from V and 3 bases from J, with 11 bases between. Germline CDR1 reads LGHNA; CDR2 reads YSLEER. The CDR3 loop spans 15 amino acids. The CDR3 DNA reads TGCGCCAGCAGCCAAGATAGGTCAGGGGACTATGGCTACACCTTC. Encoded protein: CASSQDRSGDYGYTF.

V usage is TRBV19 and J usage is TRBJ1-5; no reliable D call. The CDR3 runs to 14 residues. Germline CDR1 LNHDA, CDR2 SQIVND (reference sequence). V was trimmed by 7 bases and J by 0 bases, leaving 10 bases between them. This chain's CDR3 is CASTQANSNQPQHF. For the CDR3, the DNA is TGTGCCAGTACCCAGGCTAATAGCAATCAGCCCCAGCATTTT.

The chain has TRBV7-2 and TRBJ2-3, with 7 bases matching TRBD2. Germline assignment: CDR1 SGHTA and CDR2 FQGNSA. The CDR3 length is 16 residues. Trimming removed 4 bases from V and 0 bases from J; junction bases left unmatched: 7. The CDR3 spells CASSSQAGTSTDTQYF. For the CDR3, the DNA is TGTGCCAGCAGCTCGCAAGCGGGGACCAGCACAGATACGCAGTATTTT.

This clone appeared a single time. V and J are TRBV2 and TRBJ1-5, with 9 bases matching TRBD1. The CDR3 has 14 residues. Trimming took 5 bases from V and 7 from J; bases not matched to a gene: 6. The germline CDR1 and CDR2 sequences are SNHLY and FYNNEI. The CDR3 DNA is TGTGCCAGCAGTCCACAGGGGGCGAACCAGCCCCAGCATTTT. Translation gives CASSPQGANQPQHF.